There are many counts of the clone carrying this T cell receptor (beta chain). This sample is drawn from a study of neurological immune-mediated disorders. The V and J ends lost 6 bases and 1 base respectively, with 12 bases between them. CDR3 size: 14 residues. Germline loops: CDR1 LGHDT, CDR2 YNNKEL (reference sequence). TCRdb processed the 5' RACE reads anew with MiXCR; each CDR3 protein has one entry. The profile shows 50,000 to 70,000 distinct CDR3 sequences, about 13% of them singletons. This sequence was found in a woman aged 55-70 years with HTLV-1-associated myelopathy (HAM/TSP). The specimen sequenced was PBMCs. The V call is TRBV3-1, the J call TRBJ1-1; D possibly corresponds to TRBD1 (5 bases). CDR3 nucleotide sequence: TGTGCCAGCAGTCCGGGACTGCCGAACACTGAAGCTTTCTTT. Protein product: CASSPGLPNTEAFF.